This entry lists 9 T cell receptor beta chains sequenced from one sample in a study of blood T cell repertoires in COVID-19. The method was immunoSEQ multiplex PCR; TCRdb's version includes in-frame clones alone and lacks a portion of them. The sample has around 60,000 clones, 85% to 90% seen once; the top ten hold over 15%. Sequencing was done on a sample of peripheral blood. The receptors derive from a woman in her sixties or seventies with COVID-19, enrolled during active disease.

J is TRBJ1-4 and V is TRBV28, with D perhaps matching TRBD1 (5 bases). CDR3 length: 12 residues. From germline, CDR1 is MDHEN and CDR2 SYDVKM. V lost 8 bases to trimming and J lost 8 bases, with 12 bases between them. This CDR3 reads CASVSGNEKLFF. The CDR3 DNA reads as TGTGCCAGCGTGTCAGGGAACGAAAAACTGTTTTTT.

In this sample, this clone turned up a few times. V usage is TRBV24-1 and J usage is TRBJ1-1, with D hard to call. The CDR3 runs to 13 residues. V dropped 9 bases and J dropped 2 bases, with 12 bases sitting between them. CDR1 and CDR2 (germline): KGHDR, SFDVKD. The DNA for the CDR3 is TGTGCCACCCGCGATACAGCTAACACTGAAGCTTTCTTT. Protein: CATRDTANTEAFF.

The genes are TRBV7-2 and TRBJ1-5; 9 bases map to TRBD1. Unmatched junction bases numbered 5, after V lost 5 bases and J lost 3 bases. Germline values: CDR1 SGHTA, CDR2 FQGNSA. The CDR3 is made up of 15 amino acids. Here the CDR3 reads CASSRDRAINQPQHF. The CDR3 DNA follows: TGTGCCAGCAGCCGGGACAGGGCGATCAATCAGCCCCAGCATTTT. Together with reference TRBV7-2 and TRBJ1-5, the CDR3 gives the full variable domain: GAGVSQSPSNKVTEKGKDVELRCDPISGHTALYWYRQSLGQGLEFLIYFQGNSAPDKSGLPSDRFSAERTGGSVSTLTIQRTQQEDSAVYLCASSRDRAINQPQHFGDGTRLSIL.

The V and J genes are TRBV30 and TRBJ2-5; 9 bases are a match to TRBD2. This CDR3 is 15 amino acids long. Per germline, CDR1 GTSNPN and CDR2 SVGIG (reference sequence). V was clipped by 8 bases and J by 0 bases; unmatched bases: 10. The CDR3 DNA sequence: TGTGCCACGGACAGTGGACTAGCGTACCAAGAGACCCAGTACTTC. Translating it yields CATDSGLAYQETQYF.

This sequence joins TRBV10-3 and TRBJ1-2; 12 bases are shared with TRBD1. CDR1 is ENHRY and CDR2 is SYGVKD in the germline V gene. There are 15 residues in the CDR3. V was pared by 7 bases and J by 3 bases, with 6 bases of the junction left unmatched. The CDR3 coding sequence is TGTGCCATCATGGTGGGGACAGGGGGCGACTATGGCTACACCTTC. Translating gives CAIMVGTGGDYGYTF.

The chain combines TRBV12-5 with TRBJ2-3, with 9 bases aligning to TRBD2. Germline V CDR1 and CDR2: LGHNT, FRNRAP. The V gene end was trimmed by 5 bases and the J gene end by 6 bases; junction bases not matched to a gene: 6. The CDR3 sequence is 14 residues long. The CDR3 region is CASGLGLADDTQYF. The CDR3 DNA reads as TGTGCTAGTGGTCTGGGACTAGCTGACGATACGCAGTATTTT.

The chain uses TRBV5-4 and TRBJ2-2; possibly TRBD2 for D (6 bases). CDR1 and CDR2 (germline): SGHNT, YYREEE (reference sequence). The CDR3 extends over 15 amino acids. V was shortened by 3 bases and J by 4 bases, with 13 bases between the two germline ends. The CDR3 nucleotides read TGTGCCAGCAGCTCCTTAGCGGCAGCCACCGGGGAGCTGTTTTTT. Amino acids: CASSSLAAATGELFF.

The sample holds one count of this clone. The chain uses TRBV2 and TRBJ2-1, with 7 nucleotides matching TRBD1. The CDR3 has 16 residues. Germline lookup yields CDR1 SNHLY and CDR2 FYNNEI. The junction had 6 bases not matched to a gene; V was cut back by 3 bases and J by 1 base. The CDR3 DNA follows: TGTGCCAGCAGTGATGAGGGGGCCCCATCCTACAATGAGCAGTTCTTC. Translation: CASSDEGAPSYNEQFF.

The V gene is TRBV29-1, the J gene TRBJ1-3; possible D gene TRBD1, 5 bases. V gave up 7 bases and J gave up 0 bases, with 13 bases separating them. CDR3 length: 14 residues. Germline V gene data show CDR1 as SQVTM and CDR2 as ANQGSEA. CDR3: CSASRGISGNTIYF. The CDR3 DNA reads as TGCAGCGCCAGTAGGGGAATCTCTGGAAACACCATATATTTT. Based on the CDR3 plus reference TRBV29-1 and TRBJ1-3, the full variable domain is SAVISQKPSRDICQRGTSLTIQCQVDSQVTMMFWYRQQPGQSLTLIATANQGSEATYESGFVIDKFPISRPNLTFSTLTVSNMSPEDSSIYLCSASRGISGNTIYFGEGSWLTVV.